One and the same sample provided the 8 T cell receptor beta chains below, sequenced in a study of T cells in Graves' hyperthyroidism and ophthalmopathy. TCR beta CDR3 regions were amplified from RNA transcripts. The TCR CDR3 was amplified in a first-round RT-PCR using the HTBI primer set. TCRdb passed the multiplex PCR reads through MiXCR, listing each CDR3 protein once. The sample has a few hundred thousand distinct CDR3 sequences, less than 15% seen once. The sequencing input was blood. The receptors stem from a woman between 40 and 55 years old with Graves' hyperthyroidism.

This clonotype has only a few counts. This chain joins TRBV15 and TRBJ2-5; 10 nucleotides align to TRBD1. Germline V gives CDR1 LNHNV, CDR2 YYDKDF (reference sequence). The CDR3 is 16 amino acids. The J segment lost 7 bases and the V segment lost 2 bases, leaving 10 bases of the junction unmatched. The CDR3 is CATSRPQTGGMGTQYF. The CDR3 nucleotides are TGTGCCACCAGCAGACCTCAGACAGGGGGCATGGGGACCCAGTACTTC.

The chain joins TRBV5-6 to TRBJ2-5; D gene uncertain. The CDR3 runs to 15 residues. Looked up from germline, CDR1 is SGHDT and CDR2 is YYEEEE. V dropped 4 bases and J dropped 5 bases, with 18 bases sitting between them. The CDR3: CASSPASKDGETQYF. CDR3 DNA: TGTGCCAGCAGCCCCGCGAGTAAAGACGGGGAGACCCAGTACTTC.

This rearrangement joins TRBV6-2 or TRBV6-3 to TRBJ2-5, with 10 positions matching TRBD2. CDR3 size: 16 residues. V lost 5 bases to trimming and J lost 5 bases; unmatched junction nucleotides: 11. Germline loops: CDR1 MNHEY, CDR2 SVGEGT. For the CDR3, the DNA is TGTGCCAGCAGTAGCCTAGCGGGAGACTACCGGGAGACCCAGTACTTC. This codes for CASSSLAGDYRETQYF.

With regard to this clonotype: Just one base apart from a much larger clone, this may be a read error. The chain combines TRBV10-2 with TRBJ2-7, with D maybe TRBD1 (5 bases). V dropped 1 base and J dropped 0 bases, with 7 bases sitting between them. The CDR3 runs 14 residues. Germline CDR1 is WSHSY and CDR2 is SAAADI. The CDR3 sequence: CASSEWGSSYEQYF. The DNA for the CDR3 is TGCGCCAGCAGTGAGTGGGGCAGCTCCTACGAGCAGTACTTC.

This clonotype was seen at least ten times. J is TRBJ2-1 and V is TRBV3-1; D might be TRBD2 (6 bases). Trimming took off 2 bases at V and 7 bases at J, with 15 bases between the two ends. The CDR3 runs to 15 residues. CDR1 is LGHDT, CDR2 YNNKEL, per germline (reference sequence). In DNA form, the CDR3 reads TGTGCCAGCAGCCAACCTTACGGGGGAGGTAATGAGCAGTTCTTC. It codes for CASSQPYGGGNEQFF.

This clonotype was recorded at least ten times. The V and J genes are TRBV7-2 and TRBJ2-3; 7 bases map to TRBD2. The CDR3 length is 14 residues. From germline, CDR1 is SGHTA and CDR2 FQGNSA. V lost 3 bases to trimming and J lost 4 bases; unmatched junction nucleotides: 4. This CDR3 is CASSFVGGPDTQYF. The CDR3 DNA is TGTGCCAGCAGCTTTGTGGGAGGGCCAGATACGCAGTATTTT.

In this sample, this clonotype turned up many times. The gene calls are TRBV28 and TRBJ1-2; no definite D call. CDR1 and CDR2 from the germline V gene are MDHEN and SYDVKM. V lost 6 bases and J 1 base, leaving 9 bases between the germline ends. This CDR3 has 13 residues. The CDR3 DNA sequence: TGTGCCAGCAGACTTACAGTTAACTATGGCTACACCTTC. It translates to CASRLTVNYGYTF.

This clonotype was seen ten or more times. This chain connects TRBV3-1 to TRBJ1-1; no clear D gene. The CDR3 length is 14 residues. Trimming cost V 1 base and J 5 bases, with 11 bases left between them. Germline assignment: CDR1 LGHDT and CDR2 YNNKEL (reference sequence). CDR3 loop: CASSQVGTRTEAFF. CDR3 DNA: TGTGCCAGCAGCCAAGTGGGCACACGGACTGAAGCTTTCTTT.